This TCR beta chain was sequenced during a study of shared clonotypes between healthy human individuals (dated by TCRdb to 2018 to 2021). With regard to the full study: The cohort comprised two women and a few men aged 18 to 49 years. Per donor, three plates each were used for CD4 naive and CD4 memory, two for CD8 naive, and one for CD8 memory. The study deeply sequenced blood TCR repertoires of about 5 healthy adults to estimate repertoire size and the extent of clonotype sharing between individuals. Libraries were prepared and TCR repertoires were sequenced by different laboratories using diverse techniques, in order to increase sequencing depth and limit assay-specific biases. Between about 0.94 and 8.9 billion PBMCs per donor were obtained by leukapheresis.

Donors were healthy HIV-negative adults with no recently reported acute infections or vaccinations. Only Caucasian adults living in Nashville, Tennessee, USA were represented among the donors. CD4+ T cells were enriched by magnetic negative selection, after which naive cells were positively selected on CD45RA and the negative fraction was taken as the memory subset. After blood collection by leukapheresis, PBMCs were isolated using Ficoll-Histopaque density gradient centrifugation and then cryopreserved in the vapor phase of liquid nitrogen. Analytical flow cytometry was used to check the purity and quantity of every magnetically sorted T cell population. Each sorted fraction had its genomic DNA isolated and then quantified by UV absorbance on a Nanodrop 2000c. TCR CDR3 regions were amplified from genomic DNA by multiplex PCR using the deep immunoSEQ assay. Genomic DNA extracted from each cell subset was distributed evenly over all wells of several immunoSEQ 96-well plates, and each plate served as one replicate. Each replicate PCR for sorted subsets received roughly 0.2 ug genomic DNA, equal to roughly 30,000 T cell genomes. Purified libraries were measured with a Qubit 3.0 fluorometer, size-checked on a Bioanalyzer 2100, and measured again with the KAPA Library Quantification kit. Every immunoSEQ 96-well plate was sequenced on a separate single-read 150-cycle Illumina NextSeq 550 flow cell. The source study handled its data this way. Because only junctional sequences without quality scores were contained in the immunoSEQ output, filtering matching that applied to full-length reads could not be performed. To assign V/J genes and CDR3, sequences were annotated using PyIR, a Python wrapper for IgBLAST v1.9, with IMGT germline references. Reads with weak V/J assignments (E-value above 1e-6), missing CDR3, stop codons, out-of-frame junctions, or ambiguous translated residues were removed. V3J clonotypes were defined as sequences sharing an identical inferred V gene, J gene, and CDR3 amino acid sequence. The percentage overlap between two repertoires was calculated by dividing the number of shared unique clonotypes by the size of the smaller repertoire. RTK rarefaction, the Chao1 estimator, and Recon v2.1 estimates of unobserved clonotypes were used to assess repertoire richness. Generation probabilities for all TCRbeta clonotypes obtained by the gDNA method from a handful of donors were computed using OLGA. TCRdb re-hosts the immuneACCESS table, in-frame sequences only. Its copies lack some clones; in the studies checked, an unresolved V gene accounts for under half of them, and the cause for the rest is not known. V and J calls and clone size are given by that table; D and trimming were obtained from the DNA. For this sample there are some 1 million clones; about 74% appear just once. Around 1.5% of the sample is in the top ten clones.

The full study reports these points: Estimated clonotype richness was generally larger for naive than for memory subsets. Because the study included only a small number of donors, the genetic and exposure-history diversity represented was limited. Across several donors, roughly 5.4% of naive CD4, roughly 3.4% of naive CD8, under 2.5% of memory CD4, and approximately 0.4% of memory CD8 clonotypes were shared. Even with the large sequencing depth, rarefaction of the sorted-subset datasets indicated that sequencing was incomplete. Sampling was restricted to blood, and TCR repertoires in tissue are likely to differ from TCR repertoires in blood. Pairwise subsampling indicated that sequencing depth was expected to affect the degree of clonotype sharing among donors. Higher generation probabilities were observed for clonotypes shared by all four sorted-subset donors than for non-shared clonotypes.

V is cut by 5 bases and J by 0 bases, and the space between the germline ends is 14 bases. From the germline V gene, CDR1 is SGHAT and CDR2 is FQNNGV. From cysteine to phenylalanine, the CDR3 is 17 amino acids long. The retained sequence is limited to the CDR3, 51 bases, with the frame set at the first base. In its sample, this clone was seen once. The antigen this receptor binds is unknown. No clone much larger than this one lies a single base away; base qualities are absent. This TCR came from a man younger than 35 in good health. The sequence links TRBV11-2 to TRBJ2-6, with an unclear D gene assignment. Sequenced material: memory CD4+ T cells sorted from blood. The cell subset or site label for this specimen denotes: CD45RA-negative fraction. The sequenced DNA: TGTGCCAGCAGCCTTATCCTCCAAGTCTCTGGGGCCAACGTCCTGACTTTC. Its product reads: CASSLILQVSGANVLTF.